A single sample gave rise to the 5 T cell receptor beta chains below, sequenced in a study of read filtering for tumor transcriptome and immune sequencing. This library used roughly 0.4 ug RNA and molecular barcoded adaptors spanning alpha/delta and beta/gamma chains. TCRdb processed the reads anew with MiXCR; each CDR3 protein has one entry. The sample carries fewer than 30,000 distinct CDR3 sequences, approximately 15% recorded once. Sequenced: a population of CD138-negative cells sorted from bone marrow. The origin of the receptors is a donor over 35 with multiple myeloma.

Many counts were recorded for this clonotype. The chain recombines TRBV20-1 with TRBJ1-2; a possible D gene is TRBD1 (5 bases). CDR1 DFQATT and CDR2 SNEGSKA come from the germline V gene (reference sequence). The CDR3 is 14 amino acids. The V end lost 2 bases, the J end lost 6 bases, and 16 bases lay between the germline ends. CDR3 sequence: CSARTLAGPHGYTF. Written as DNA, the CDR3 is TGCAGTGCTAGAACCCTTGCGGGGCCGCATGGCTACACCTTC.

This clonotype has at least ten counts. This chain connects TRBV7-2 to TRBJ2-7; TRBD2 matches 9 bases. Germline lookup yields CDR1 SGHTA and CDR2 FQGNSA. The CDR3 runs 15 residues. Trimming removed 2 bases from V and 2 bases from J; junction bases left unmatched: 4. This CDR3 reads CASSLSSGGPYEQYF. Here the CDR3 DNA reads TGTGCCAGCAGCTTAAGTAGCGGGGGTCCCTACGAGCAGTACTTC.

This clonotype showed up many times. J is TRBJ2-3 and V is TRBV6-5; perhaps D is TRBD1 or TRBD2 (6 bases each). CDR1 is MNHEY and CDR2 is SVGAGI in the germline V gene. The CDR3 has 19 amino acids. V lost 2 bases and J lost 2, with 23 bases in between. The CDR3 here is CASSYGWRGVGLPTDTQYF. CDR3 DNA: TGTGCCAGCAGTTACGGGTGGAGGGGGGTCGGACTGCCCACAGATACGCAGTATTTT.

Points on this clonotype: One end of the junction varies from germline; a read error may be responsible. The CDR3 sequence is CASSIAASYYKEQFF. In DNA, the CDR3 is TGTGCCAGCAGCATAGCGGCTAGTTACTACAAAGAGCAGTTCTTC. The chain carries TRBV7-9 and TRBJ2-1; D perhaps matches TRBD2 (6 bases). The CDR3 is made up of 15 amino acids. The germline V gene encodes CDR1 SEHNR and CDR2 FQNEAQ (reference sequence).

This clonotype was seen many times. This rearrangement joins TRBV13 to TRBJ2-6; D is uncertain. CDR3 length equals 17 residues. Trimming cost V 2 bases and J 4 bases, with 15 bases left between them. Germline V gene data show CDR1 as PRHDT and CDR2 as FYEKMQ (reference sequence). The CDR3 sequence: CASSLRASGFGANVLTF. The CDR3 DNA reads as TGTGCCAGCAGCTTACGAGCATCTGGTTTCGGGGCCAACGTCCTGACTTTC. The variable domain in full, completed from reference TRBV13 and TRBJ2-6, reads AAGVIQSPRHLIKEKRETATLKCYPIPRHDTVYWYQQGPGQDPQFLISFYEKMQSDKGSIPDRFSAQQFSDYHSELNMSSLELGDSALYFCASSLRASGFGANVLTFGAGSRLTVL.